These 2 T cell receptor beta chains were sequenced from one sample in a study of CD4+ T cells in melanoma. Clones were read by immunoSEQ multiplex PCR, and TCRdb kept only the in-frame ones, dropping some. The top ten hold less than 2% of the sample, which has around 130,000 clones, about nine tenths seen once. These receptor sequences come from a human donor with melanoma.

The CDR3 here is CASSPLGGSRNTEAFF. CDR3 coding DNA: TGCGCCAGCAGCCCCCTCGGGGGCTCCAGGAACACTGAAGCTTTCTTT. The rearrangement links TRBV4-1 to TRBJ1-1; D is possibly TRBD1 (6 bases). This CDR3 is built from 16 residues. The V and J ends lost 4 bases and 1 base respectively, with 16 bases between them. Germline V CDR1 and CDR2: MGHRA, YSYEKL.

The chain uses TRBV5-1 and TRBJ1-6, with TRBD1 matching 10 bases. The CDR3 spans 16 residues. Trimming cost V 4 bases and J 10 bases; bases outside gene matches: 11. Germline loops: CDR1 SGHRS, CDR2 YFSETQ. CDR3 residues: CASSQNTGTGESPLHF. DNA for the CDR3: TGCGCCAGCAGCCAAAACACCGGGACAGGGGAATCACCCCTCCACTTT.